Following are 32 T cell receptor beta chains from one sample sequenced in a study of blood T cell repertoires in COVID-19. The assay was immunoSEQ multiplex PCR, and TCRdb's table has in-frame clones only and misses some. The repertoire holds roughly 250,000 clones, over 75% seen once, with around 2.2% in the top ten. Sequenced material: peripheral blood. These receptors were taken from a woman in her forties who had recovered from COVID-19.

The rearrangement links TRBV30 to TRBJ1-3; possible D gene TRBD1, 5 bases. The CDR3 contains 14 residues. The V and J ends lost 5 bases and 1 base respectively, with 12 bases between them. Germline CDR1 reads GTSNPN; CDR2 reads SVGIG (reference sequence). For the CDR3, the DNA is TGTGCCTGGGCCATGGGGGGGTCTGGAAACACCATATATTTT. It codes for CAWAMGGSGNTIYF.

This chain connects TRBV7-2 to TRBJ1-3; perhaps TRBD1 as D (6 bases). The CDR3 covers 16 residues. Trimming left V 4 bases short and J 0 bases short, with 13 bases between. Germline CDR1 and CDR2: SGHTA and FQGNSA. The CDR3 here is CASSSRDKSSGNTIYF. CDR3 sequence (DNA): TGTGCCAGCAGCTCCCGGGACAAAAGCTCTGGAAACACCATATATTTT. Supplemented by reference TRBV7-2 and TRBJ1-3, the full variable domain reads GAGVSQSPSNKVTEKGKDVELRCDPISGHTALYWYRQSLGQGLEFLIYFQGNSAPDKSGLPSDRFSAERTGGSVSTLTIQRTQQEDSAVYLCASSSRDKSSGNTIYFGEGSWLTVV.

The chain is built from TRBV27 and TRBJ2-1; 10 nucleotides align to TRBD1. The CDR3 runs 15 residues. The V gene end was trimmed by 2 bases and the J gene end by 8 bases; junction bases not matched to a gene: 6. Germline loops: CDR1 MNHEY, CDR2 SMNVEV (reference sequence). CDR3 sequence reads: CASSLRQGARDEQFF. The CDR3, as DNA: TGTGCCAGCAGTTTACGACAGGGGGCTCGGGATGAGCAGTTCTTC.

The chain joins TRBV11-2 to TRBJ2-7, with 8 bases aligning to TRBD1. Trimming at V came to 1 base and at J to 0 bases, leaving 5 bases not matched to a gene. CDR3 size: 16 residues. CDR1 is SGHAT, CDR2 FQNNGV, per germline. CDR3 in amino acids: CASSLVRGQGSYEQYF. DNA of the CDR3: TGTGCCAGCAGCTTAGTCCGAGGACAGGGCTCCTACGAGCAGTACTTC.

The genes are TRBV6-5 and TRBJ1-3; D not certain. Germline-derived CDR1 and CDR2 are MNHEY and SVGAGI. V was shortened by 10 bases and J by 0 bases, with 7 bases between the two germline ends. The CDR3 has 12 amino acids. The CDR3 is CATQYSGNTIYF. The CDR3 bases are TGTGCCACCCAGTACTCTGGAAACACCATATATTTT.

Remarks on this clone: Other nucleotide sequences in the sample specify the same CDR3. CDR3 coding DNA: TGTGCCAGCAGCTTAGGTACAGGGTTCAATCAGCCCCAGCATTTT. Amino acids: CASSLGTGFNQPQHF. The rearrangement uses TRBV7-8 and TRBJ1-5; D is possibly TRBD1 (6 bases). Between the trimmed V and J ends, which lost 1 base and 3 bases, there was a span of 10 bases. The CDR3 is made up of 15 amino acids. CDR1 SGHVS and CDR2 FQNEAQ come from the germline V gene.

The chain uses TRBV19 and TRBJ1-4; no reliable D call. The CDR3 covers 19 residues. CDR1 and CDR2 (germline): LNHDA, SQIVND (reference sequence). V lost 3 bases and J lost 0, with 20 bases in between. CDR3 coding DNA: TGTGCCAGTAGTATGAGGGATCTCGGGCAGAGATCAACTAATGAAAAACTGTTTTTT. This sequence encodes CASSMRDLGQRSTNEKLFF.

V and J are TRBV30 and TRBJ2-5, with 7 positions matching TRBD2. This CDR3 comprises 13 residues. From germline, CDR1 is GTSNPN and CDR2 SVGIG (reference sequence). The V gene end was trimmed by 0 bases and the J gene end by 9 bases; junction bases not matched to a gene: 7. CDR3 in amino acids: CAWSVGGAKAQYF. For the CDR3, the DNA is TGTGCCTGGAGTGTGGGAGGGGCAAAGGCCCAGTACTTC.

The V and J genes are TRBV7-6 and TRBJ2-7; TRBD1 matches at 9 bases. CDR3 length: 15 amino acids. Per germline, CDR1 SGHVS and CDR2 FNYEAQ. The J segment lost 6 bases and the V segment lost 4 bases, leaving 10 bases of the junction unmatched. The CDR3 DNA sequence: TGTGCCAGCAGCTCGCCGAGACAGGGGGTCCCCGAGCAGTACTTC. Residues: CASSSPRQGVPEQYF. The variable domain in full, completed from reference TRBV7-6 and TRBJ2-7, reads GAGVSQSPRYKVTKRGQDVALRCDPISGHVSLYWYRQALGQGPEFLTYFNYEAQQDKSGLPNDRFSAERPEGSISTLTIQRTEQRDSAMYRCASSSPRQGVPEQYFGPGTRLTVT.

The chain uses TRBV19 and TRBJ2-7; D perhaps matches TRBD2 (7 bases). Looked up from germline, CDR1 is LNHDA and CDR2 is SQIVND (reference sequence). The V gene lost 3 bases and the J gene lost 7 bases, with 25 bases spanning the gap. The CDR3 runs to 17 residues. As DNA, the CDR3 is TGTGCCAGTAGTATTGGGTTTGGGGGCCGACTAGCAGGAGAGCAGTACTTC. This encodes CASSIGFGGRLAGEQYF.

The chain joins TRBV7-8 to TRBJ2-7; TRBD2 might be the D (6 bases). The germline CDR1 and CDR2 sequences are SGHVS and FQNEAQ. The germline V and J ends were trimmed by 1 base and 3 bases, with 16 bases remaining between them. The length of the CDR3 is 16 residues. DNA for the CDR3: TGTGCCAGCAGCTTAGGAGGGGCTAGCGCCTTCTACGAGCAGTACTTC. The encoded protein is CASSLGGASAFYEQYF.

This clone was counted once. The chain uses TRBV11-3 and TRBJ2-7, with D maybe TRBD2 (8 bases). Trimming removed 4 bases at V and 1 base at J, with 14 bases between. The CDR3 extends over 15 amino acids. CDR1 is SGHNT and CDR2 is YENEEA in the germline V gene. The CDR3 spells CASSSGGTASYEQYF. The DNA of the CDR3 is TGTGCCAGCAGCTCGGGGGGGACAGCATCCTACGAGCAGTACTTC.

J is TRBJ2-1 and V is TRBV7-6; the D gene is possibly TRBD2 (5 bases). V was shortened by 1 base and J by 3 bases, with 16 bases between the two germline ends. Germline CDR1 reads SGHVS; CDR2 reads FNYEAQ. The CDR3 spans 17 residues. The CDR3 region is CASSLGVRYGNYNEQFF. CDR3 nucleotide sequence: TGTGCCAGCAGCTTAGGGGTACGATACGGGAACTACAATGAGCAGTTCTTC.

V gene TRBV20-1 combines with J gene TRBJ1-3, with unresolved D. Trimming shortened V by 5 bases and J by 0 bases, and 14 bases separated the two germline ends. The V gene's germline CDR1 is DFQATT and CDR2 SNEGSKA (reference sequence). This CDR3 spans 15 amino acids. CDR3 coding DNA: TGCAGTGCTCGTGCAACAGCCTCCTCTGGAAACACCATATATTTT. It is translated as CSARATASSGNTIYF.

This sequence joins TRBV7-2 and TRBJ2-6, with D possibly TRBD2 on 7 matching bases. Germline values: CDR1 SGHTA, CDR2 FQGNSA. The CDR3 loop spans 16 amino acids. V lost 7 bases and J 1 base, leaving 14 bases between the germline ends. CDR3 in DNA: TGTGCCAGCACCCTAGGGGGGGTATCTGGGGCCAACGTCCTGACTTTC. It yields the protein CASTLGGVSGANVLTF.

V gene TRBV5-6 combines with J gene TRBJ1-2; D remains ambiguous. Germline V gene sequence: CDR1 SGHDT, CDR2 YYEEEE. Trimming pared 0 bases from V and 5 bases from J, leaving 5 bases between. This CDR3 region has 12 residues. In DNA form, the CDR3 reads TGTGCCAGCAGCTTGGATCAATATGGCTACACCTTC. Protein: CASSLDQYGYTF.

The chain carries TRBV28 and TRBJ2-3; 9 bases line up with TRBD1. Germline CDR1 is MDHEN and CDR2 is SYDVKM. The trim removed 5 bases at V and 6 bases at J, leaving 6 bases unmatched. The CDR3 loop spans 14 amino acids. CDR3 nucleotide sequence: TGTGCCAGCAGTCCCAGGACAGGGGAGGATACGCAGTATTTT. Amino acids: CASSPRTGEDTQYF.

The chain carries TRBV2 and TRBJ2-1, with TRBD2 matching 15 bases. After removal of 11 bases from V and 5 bases from J, the junction contained 4 bases not matched to a gene. The CDR3 runs 14 residues. Looked up from germline, CDR1 is SNHLY and CDR2 is FYNNEI. The CDR3 is CAWGLAGGHNEQFF. The CDR3 nucleotides read TGTGCCTGGGGACTAGCGGGGGGCCACAATGAGCAGTTCTTC.

CDR3 loop: CASSLIPSGLGGQNIQYF. CDR3 sequence (DNA): TGCGCCAGCAGCTTGATCCCCTCGGGACTGGGAGGCCAAAACATTCAGTACTTC. The chain is built from TRBV5-1 and TRBJ2-4, with a weak D call TRBD2 (6 bases). The CDR3 is made up of 18 amino acids. V lost 1 base and J lost 5, with 22 bases in between. Germline V lookup: CDR1 SGHRS, CDR2 YFSETQ.

This clone showed up just a few times. The rearrangement links TRBV2 to TRBJ1-2; D is unresolved. V was cut by 4 bases and J by 8 bases, with 11 bases left in between. CDR3 size: 12 residues. Germline V CDR1 and CDR2: SNHLY, FYNNEI. The chain's CDR3 is CASSGRSRGYTF. The CDR3 DNA reads TGTGCCAGCAGTGGGCGCTCGAGGGGCTACACCTTC.

V gene TRBV6-6 combines with J gene TRBJ1-4; a possible D gene is TRBD1 (5 bases). Germline V gene sequence: CDR1 MNHNY, CDR2 SVGAGI (reference sequence). Trimming cost V 2 bases and J 8 bases, with 15 bases left between them. The CDR3 extends over 15 amino acids. The CDR3 DNA sequence: TGTGCCAGCAGTTACAAGGGGCGGGGGTTGGAAAAACTGTTTTTT. Its translation: CASSYKGRGLEKLFF.

The chain has TRBV11-2 and TRBJ2-3, with TRBD2 as a possible D gene (5 bases). The V and J ends lost 2 bases and 11 bases respectively, with 11 bases between them. The germline V gene has CDR1 SGHAT and CDR2 FQNNGV. This CDR3 has 12 residues. The CDR3 protein is CASSLSWRVQYF. The CDR3 DNA reads as TGTGCCAGCAGCTTATCCTGGCGGGTGCAGTATTTT. Based on the CDR3 plus reference TRBV11-2 and TRBJ2-3, the full variable domain is EAGVAQSPRYKIIEKRQSVAFWCNPISGHATLYWYQQILGQGPKLLIQFQNNGVVDDSQLPKDRFSAERLKGVDSTLKIQPAKLEDSAVYLCASSLSWRVQYFGPGTRLTVL.

The J gene is TRBJ2-1, the V gene TRBV10-3; D remains ambiguous. Germline V gene lookup returns CDR1 ENHRY and CDR2 SYGVKD. The CDR3 loop spans 14 amino acids. With 6 bases removed from V and 0 bases from J, the gap between germline ends came to 9 bases. The CDR3 spells CAISRVVSYNEQFF. CDR3 DNA: TGTGCCATCAGCCGAGTAGTCTCCTACAATGAGCAGTTCTTC.

This chain connects TRBV7-2 to TRBJ1-6; D perhaps matches TRBD1 (6 bases). Germline V gene sequence: CDR1 SGHTA, CDR2 FQGNSA. This CDR3 region has 14 residues. V was cut by 1 base and J by 7 bases, with 8 bases left in between. The CDR3 reads CASSLGRGNSPLHF. The CDR3 DNA sequence: TGTGCCAGCAGCTTAGGCAGGGGCAATTCACCCCTCCACTTT.

The gene calls are TRBV4-1 and TRBJ1-2; TRBD1 agrees at 8 bases. This CDR3 spans 18 amino acids. Losses at the gene ends were 0 bases for V and 1 base for J; bases not matched to a gene: 10. Germline assignment: CDR1 MGHRA and CDR2 YSYEKL. This CDR3 reads CASSQESTDRGGNYGYTF. CDR3 DNA: TGCGCCAGCAGCCAAGAATCGACCGACAGGGGTGGTAACTATGGCTACACCTTC.

CDR3 nucleotide sequence: TGTGCCAGTAACGGGGAATACTATGGCTACACCTTC. Translation gives CASNGEYYGYTF. This chain joins TRBV19 and TRBJ1-2; unclear D gene. Germline assignment: CDR1 LNHDA and CDR2 SQIVND (reference sequence). The CDR3 sequence is 12 residues long. Trimming took off 7 bases at V and 3 bases at J, with 9 bases between the two ends. Together with reference TRBV19 and TRBJ1-2, the CDR3 gives the full variable domain: DGGITQSPKYLFRKEGQNVTLSCEQNLNHDAMYWYRQDPGQGLRLIYYSQIVNDFQKGDIAEGYSVSREKKESFPLTVTSAQKNPTAFYLCASNGEYYGYTFGSGTRLTVV.

The rearrangement joins TRBV6-5 to TRBJ2-2, with 8 bases that match TRBD1. Germline V lookup: CDR1 MNHEY, CDR2 SVGAGI. Trimming cost V 2 bases and J 7 bases; bases outside gene matches: 6. This CDR3 has 15 amino acids. CDR3 sequence (DNA): TGTGCCAGCAGTTACCGTAGGACAGGGAACGGGGAGCTGTTTTTT. Protein: CASSYRRTGNGELFF.

J is TRBJ1-6 and V is TRBV19; the D is unclear. V was trimmed by 4 bases and J by 4 bases, leaving 11 bases between them. The CDR3 spans 15 residues. The germline gives CDR1 LNHDA, CDR2 SQIVND (reference sequence). The CDR3 is CASSTAWAYNSPLHF. The CDR3 DNA is TGTGCCAGTAGTACTGCGTGGGCTTATAATTCACCCCTCCACTTT.

This chain uses TRBV6-6 with TRBJ2-1, with D maybe TRBD1 (6 bases). The germline V gene encodes CDR1 MNHNY and CDR2 SVGAGI (reference sequence). V lost 0 bases and J 7 bases, leaving 10 bases between the germline ends. There are 14 residues in the CDR3. The DNA for the CDR3 is TGTGCCAGCAGTTACTCCCAAGGGGGAAATGAGCAGTTCTTC. Protein product: CASSYSQGGNEQFF.

The chain couples TRBV7-2 to TRBJ2-5; unclear D gene. CDR1 is SGHTA, CDR2 FQGNSA, per germline. The V gene lost 1 base and the J gene lost 5 bases, with 11 bases spanning the gap. The CDR3 length is 14 residues. Here the CDR3 reads CASSLERLRETQYF. The DNA for the CDR3 is TGTGCCAGCAGCTTAGAGAGGTTGAGGGAGACCCAGTACTTC.

V gene TRBV19 combines with J gene TRBJ2-6, with TRBD1 identical over 9 bases. There are 17 residues in the CDR3. Germline CDR1 and CDR2: LNHDA and SQIVND (reference sequence). V lost 7 bases and J lost 0; bases outside the gene matches: 7. CDR3 region: CASKTGQGVSGANVLTF. CDR3 sequence (DNA): TGTGCCAGTAAGACGGGACAGGGCGTCTCTGGGGCCAACGTCCTGACTTTC.

The CDR3, as DNA: TGTGCCACCAGTGATCCGCTGGCAGGGGGCATGGATGAGCAGTTCTTC. Translated: CATSDPLAGGMDEQFF. This rearrangement joins TRBV24-1 to TRBJ2-1; 8 bases align to TRBD1. Unmatched junction bases numbered 11, after V lost 3 bases and J lost 8 bases. Germline assignment: CDR1 KGHDR and CDR2 SFDVKD. The CDR3 sequence is 16 residues long.